This TCR beta chain was recorded in a study of cytomegalovirus exposure and HLA in healthy donors. Background on the study: Caucasian-associated ancestry cluster membership applied to approximately 81% of around 400 genotyped donors.

PCR primers comprised 60 Vbeta and 13 Jbeta primers. As handled by the study authors: In a later analysis, of about 80 million unique beta chains, around 9.9 million appeared in at least two donors. Some clones are missing from TCRdb's copy, which holds only in-frame ones; the method was immunoSEQ multiplex PCR. The V and J calls and clone size were taken over from that table, and D and trimming were inferred from the DNA. The data hold about 140,000 clones, with around 84% observed a single time. The CDR3 runs to 16 residues. V lost 3 bases and J lost 0; bases outside the gene matches: 8. From germline, CDR1 is SGHKS and CDR2 YYEKEE (reference sequence). This clone was recorded a few times. Antigen specificity is unknown. Study-level results: The majority of TCR sequences were rare, yet some public TCRs appeared in many donors. Some V segments, including TRBV6-2 and TRBV6-3, were excluded as indistinguishable.

Sequencing was carried out using PBMCs. This sequence was found in a boy aged 2 to 10 in good health and CMV-seronegative. The genes are TRBV5-5 and TRBJ2-7; 8 positions agree with TRBD1. Here the CDR3 reads CASSSRAGGSSYEQYF. CDR3 nucleotide sequence: TGTGCCAGCAGCTCGAGAGCAGGGGGCAGCTCCTACGAGCAGTACTTC.